The sequence of this T cell receptor (beta chain) was determined in a study of blood T cell repertoires in COVID-19. This CDR3 has 15 amino acids. Germline trimming cut 2 bases from V and 2 bases from J; bases unmatched to any gene: 3. Germline V lookup: CDR1 MNHEY, CDR2 SVGAGI. Profiling relied on immunoSEQ multiplex PCR, and the TCRdb table lists in-frame clones only, not all of them. The sample lists approximately 140,000 clones; around nine tenths were seen once. The chain has TRBV6-5 and TRBJ2-5; 9 bases match TRBD1. Sequenced input: peripheral blood. The clonotype was recovered from a man between 45 and 60 years old with active or convalescent COVID-19. The CDR3 DNA is TGTGCCAGCAGTTACGGACAGGGGACGCAAGAGACCCAGTACTTC. This encodes CASSYGQGTQETQYF.